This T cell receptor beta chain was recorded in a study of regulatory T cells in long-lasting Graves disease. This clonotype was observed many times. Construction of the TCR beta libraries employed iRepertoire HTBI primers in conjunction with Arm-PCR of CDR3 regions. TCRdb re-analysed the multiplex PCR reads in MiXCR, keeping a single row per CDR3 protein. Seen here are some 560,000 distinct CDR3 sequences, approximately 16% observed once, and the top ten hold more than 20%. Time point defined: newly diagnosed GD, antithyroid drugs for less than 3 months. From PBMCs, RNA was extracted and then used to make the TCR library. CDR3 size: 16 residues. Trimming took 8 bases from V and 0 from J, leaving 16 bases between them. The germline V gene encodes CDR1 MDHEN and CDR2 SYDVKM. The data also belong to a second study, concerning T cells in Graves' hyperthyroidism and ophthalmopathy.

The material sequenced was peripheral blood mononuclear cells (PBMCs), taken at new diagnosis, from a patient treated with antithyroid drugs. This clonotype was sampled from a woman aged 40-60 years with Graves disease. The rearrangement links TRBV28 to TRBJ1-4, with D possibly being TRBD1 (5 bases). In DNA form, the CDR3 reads TGTGCCAGCTTCCCCTCAGGGAGACCAACTAATGAAAAACTGTTTTTT. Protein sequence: CASFPSGRPTNEKLFF.